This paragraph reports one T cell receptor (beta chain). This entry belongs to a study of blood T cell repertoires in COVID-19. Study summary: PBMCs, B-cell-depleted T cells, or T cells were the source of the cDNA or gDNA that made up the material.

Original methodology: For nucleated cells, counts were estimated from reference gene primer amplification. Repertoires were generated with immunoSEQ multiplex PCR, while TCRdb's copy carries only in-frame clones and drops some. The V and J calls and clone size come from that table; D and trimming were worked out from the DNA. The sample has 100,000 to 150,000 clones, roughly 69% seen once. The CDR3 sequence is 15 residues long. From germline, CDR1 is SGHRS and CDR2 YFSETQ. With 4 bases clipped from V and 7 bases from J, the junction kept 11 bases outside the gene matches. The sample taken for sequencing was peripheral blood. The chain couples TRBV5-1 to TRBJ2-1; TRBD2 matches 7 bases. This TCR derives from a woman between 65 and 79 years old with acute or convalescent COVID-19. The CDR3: CASSPQWGGLNEQFF. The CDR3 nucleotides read TGCGCCAGCAGCCCCCAATGGGGGGGGTTAAATGAGCAGTTCTTC.